The source of this T cell receptor (beta chain) is a study of shared clonotypes between healthy human individuals. About this clone: Its antigen is unknown.

Study-level findings and limits: Limited genetic and exposure-history diversity came from having few donors.

V dropped 4 bases and J dropped 2; count of bases not matched to a gene: 9. The CDR3 is made up of 16 amino acids. The germline CDR1 and CDR2 sequences are SEHNR and FQNEAQ (reference sequence). On sorted subsets, replicate PCRs used roughly 220 ng DNA, or approximately 33,000 T cell genomes. Clones were sequenced by immunoSEQ multiplex PCR, and TCRdb holds only the in-frame ones, with some missing. The sample lists roughly 2.6 million clones, just over 90% occurring once. The chain uses TRBV7-9 and TRBJ1-2; 8 nucleotides match TRBD1. The TCR was taken from a young man in good health. Sequencing was performed on naive CD4+ T cells sorted from blood. Stated subset: CD45RA+ positively selected. Here the CDR3 reads CASSSQTGTGNYGYTF. As DNA, the CDR3 is TGTGCCAGCAGCTCCCAAACCGGGACAGGCAACTATGGCTACACCTTC. The full variable domain, completed using reference TRBV7-9 and TRBJ1-2, is DTGVSQNPRHKITKRGQNVTFRCDPISEHNRLYWYRQTLGQGPEFLTYFQNEAQLEKSRLLSDRFSAERPKGSFSTLEIQRTEQGDSAMYLCASSSQTGTGNYGYTFGSGTRLTVV.